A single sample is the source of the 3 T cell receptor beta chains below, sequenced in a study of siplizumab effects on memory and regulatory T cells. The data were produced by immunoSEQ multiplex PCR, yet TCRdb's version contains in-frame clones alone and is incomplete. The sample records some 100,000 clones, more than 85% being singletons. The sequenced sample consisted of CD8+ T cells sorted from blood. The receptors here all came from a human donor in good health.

CDR3 region: CASSLTWGRPLNTEAFF. The CDR3 coding sequence is TGTGCCAGCAGCCTAACTTGGGGGAGACCTTTGAACACTGAAGCTTTCTTT. V gene TRBV11-3 combines with J gene TRBJ1-1; possible D gene TRBD1, 5 bases. The CDR3 runs 17 residues. Trimming took off 5 bases at V and 0 bases at J, with 19 bases between the two ends. From germline, CDR1 is SGHNT and CDR2 YENEEA.

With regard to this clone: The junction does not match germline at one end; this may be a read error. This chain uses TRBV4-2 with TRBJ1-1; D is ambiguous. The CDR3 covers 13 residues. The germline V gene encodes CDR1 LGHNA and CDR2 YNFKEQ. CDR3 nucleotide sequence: TGTGCCAGCAGCGAAGATCGGGGCACTGAAGCTTTCTTT. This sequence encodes CASSEDRGTEAFF.

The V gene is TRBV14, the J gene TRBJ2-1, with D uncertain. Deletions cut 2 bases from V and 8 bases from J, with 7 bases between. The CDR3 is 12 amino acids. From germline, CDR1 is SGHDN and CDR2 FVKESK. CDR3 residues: CASSQYRDEQFF. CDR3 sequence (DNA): TGTGCCAGCAGCCAATACCGAGATGAGCAGTTCTTC.